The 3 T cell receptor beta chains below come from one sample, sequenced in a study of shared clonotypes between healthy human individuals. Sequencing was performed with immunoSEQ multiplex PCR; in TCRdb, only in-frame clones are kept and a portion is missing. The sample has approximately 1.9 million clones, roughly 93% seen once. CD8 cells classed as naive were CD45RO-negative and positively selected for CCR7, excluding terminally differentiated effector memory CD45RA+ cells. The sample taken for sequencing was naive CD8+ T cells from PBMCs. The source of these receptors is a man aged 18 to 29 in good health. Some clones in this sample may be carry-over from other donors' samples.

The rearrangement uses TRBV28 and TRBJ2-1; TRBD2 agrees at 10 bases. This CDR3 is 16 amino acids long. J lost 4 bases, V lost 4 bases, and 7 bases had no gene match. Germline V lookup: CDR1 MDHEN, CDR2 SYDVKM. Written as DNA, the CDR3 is TGTGCCAGCAGTTCCTTAACTAGCGGGAATTACAATGAGCAGTTCTTC. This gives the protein CASSSLTSGNYNEQFF.

CDR3: CASSIVRQGALNTEAFF. The DNA of the CDR3 is TGTGCCAGTAGTATAGTCCGGCAGGGGGCCTTGAACACTGAAGCTTTCTTT. The V gene is TRBV19, the J gene TRBJ1-1, with TRBD1 matching 8 bases. Germline CDR1 reads LNHDA; CDR2 reads SQIVND (reference sequence). After removal of 1 base from V and 0 bases from J, the junction contained 7 bases not matched to a gene. The CDR3 extends over 17 amino acids.

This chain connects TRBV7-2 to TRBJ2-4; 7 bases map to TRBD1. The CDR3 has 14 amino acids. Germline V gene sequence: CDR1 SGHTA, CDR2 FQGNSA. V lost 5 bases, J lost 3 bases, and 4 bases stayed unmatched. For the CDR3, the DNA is TGTGCCAGCAGCCCCCGGACAGGCAAAAACATTCAGTACTTC. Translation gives CASSPRTGKNIQYF. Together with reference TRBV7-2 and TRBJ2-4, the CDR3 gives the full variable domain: GAGVSQSPSNKVTEKGKDVELRCDPISGHTALYWYRQSLGQGLEFLIYFQGNSAPDKSGLPSDRFSAERTGGSVSTLTIQRTQQEDSAVYLCASSPRTGKNIQYFGAGTRLSVL.